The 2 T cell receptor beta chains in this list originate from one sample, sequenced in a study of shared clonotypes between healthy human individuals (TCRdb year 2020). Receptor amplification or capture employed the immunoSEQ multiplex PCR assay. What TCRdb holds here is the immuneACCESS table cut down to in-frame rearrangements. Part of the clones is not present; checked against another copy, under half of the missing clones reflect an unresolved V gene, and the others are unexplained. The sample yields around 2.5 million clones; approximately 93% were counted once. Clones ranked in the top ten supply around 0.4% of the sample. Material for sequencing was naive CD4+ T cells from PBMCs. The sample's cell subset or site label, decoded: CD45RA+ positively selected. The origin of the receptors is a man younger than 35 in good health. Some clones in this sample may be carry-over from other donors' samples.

The CDR3 is CASSGEGGLEAFF. As DNA, the CDR3 is TGTGCCAGCAGTGGGGAGGGGGGACTCGAAGCTTTCTTT. The V and J genes are TRBV2 and TRBJ1-1; the D gene is possibly TRBD1 (6 bases). V lost 4 bases, J lost 8 bases, and 14 bases lay in between. This CDR3 spans 13 amino acids. Germline assignment: CDR1 SNHLY and CDR2 FYNNEI. The full variable domain, its missing parts supplied by reference TRBV2 and TRBJ1-1, is EPEVTQTPSHQVTQMGQEVILRCVPISNHLYFYWYRQILGQKVEFLVSFYNNEISEKSEIFDDQFSVERPDGSNFTLKIRSTKLEDSAMYFCASSGEGGLEAFFGQGTRLTVV.

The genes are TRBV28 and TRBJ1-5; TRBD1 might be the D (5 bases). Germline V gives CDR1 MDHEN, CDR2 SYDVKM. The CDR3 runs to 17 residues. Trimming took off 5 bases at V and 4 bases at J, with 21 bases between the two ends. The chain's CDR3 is CASSRLSWRGSNQPQHF. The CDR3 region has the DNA TGTGCCAGCAGTAGGCTCTCTTGGAGGGGATCAAATCAGCCCCAGCATTTT.